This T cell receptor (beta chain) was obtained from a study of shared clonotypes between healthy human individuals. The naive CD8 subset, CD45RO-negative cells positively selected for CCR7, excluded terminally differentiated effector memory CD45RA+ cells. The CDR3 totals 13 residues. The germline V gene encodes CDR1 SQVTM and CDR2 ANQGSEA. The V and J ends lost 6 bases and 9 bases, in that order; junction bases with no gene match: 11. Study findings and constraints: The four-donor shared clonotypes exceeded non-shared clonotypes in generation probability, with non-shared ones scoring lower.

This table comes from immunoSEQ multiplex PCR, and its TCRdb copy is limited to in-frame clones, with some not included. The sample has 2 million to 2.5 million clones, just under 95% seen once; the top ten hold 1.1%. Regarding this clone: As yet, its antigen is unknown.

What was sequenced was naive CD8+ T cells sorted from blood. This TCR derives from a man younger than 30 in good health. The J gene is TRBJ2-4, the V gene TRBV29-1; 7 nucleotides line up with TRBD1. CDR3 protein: CSVFGQAASIQYF. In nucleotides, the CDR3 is TGCAGCGTCTTCGGACAGGCTGCAAGCATTCAGTACTTC.